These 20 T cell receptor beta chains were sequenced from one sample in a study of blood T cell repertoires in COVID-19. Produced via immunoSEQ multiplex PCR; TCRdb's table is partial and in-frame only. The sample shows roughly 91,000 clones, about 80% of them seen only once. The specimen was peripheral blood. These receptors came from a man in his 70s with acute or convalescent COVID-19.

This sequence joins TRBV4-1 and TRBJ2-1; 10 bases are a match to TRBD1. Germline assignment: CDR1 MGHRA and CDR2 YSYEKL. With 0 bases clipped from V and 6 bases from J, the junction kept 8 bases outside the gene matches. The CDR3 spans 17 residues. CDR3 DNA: TGCGCCAGCAGCCAAGATGGGGCGGGACAGGGGCGCAATGAGCAGTTCTTC. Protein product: CASSQDGAGQGRNEQFF.

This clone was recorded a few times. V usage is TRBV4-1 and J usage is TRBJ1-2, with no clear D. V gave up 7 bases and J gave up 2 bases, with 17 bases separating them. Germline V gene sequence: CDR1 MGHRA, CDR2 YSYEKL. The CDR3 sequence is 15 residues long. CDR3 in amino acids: CASTNRAQENYGYTF. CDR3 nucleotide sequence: TGCGCCAGCACCAACAGAGCTCAGGAAAACTATGGCTACACCTTC.

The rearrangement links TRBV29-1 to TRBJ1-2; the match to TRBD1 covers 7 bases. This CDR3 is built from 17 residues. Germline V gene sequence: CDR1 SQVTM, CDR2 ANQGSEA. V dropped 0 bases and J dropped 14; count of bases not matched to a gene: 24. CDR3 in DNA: TGCAGCGTTGAAGATGTAAGGGGTCGGAAGGGGGCGGGAACTTTTACCTTC. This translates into CSVEDVRGRKGAGTFTF.

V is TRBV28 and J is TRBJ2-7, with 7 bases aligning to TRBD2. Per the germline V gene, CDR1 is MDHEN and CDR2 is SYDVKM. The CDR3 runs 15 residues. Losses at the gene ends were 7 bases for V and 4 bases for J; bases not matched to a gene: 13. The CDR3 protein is CASTNSGTAFYEQYF. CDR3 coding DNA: TGTGCCAGCACCAACAGCGGGACCGCATTTTACGAGCAGTACTTC.

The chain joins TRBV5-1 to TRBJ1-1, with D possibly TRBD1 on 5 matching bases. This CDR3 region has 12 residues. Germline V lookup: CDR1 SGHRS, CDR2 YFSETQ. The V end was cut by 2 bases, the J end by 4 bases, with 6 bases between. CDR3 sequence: CASSFGGTEAFF. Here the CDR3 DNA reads TGCGCCAGCAGCTTCGGGGGCACTGAAGCTTTCTTT.

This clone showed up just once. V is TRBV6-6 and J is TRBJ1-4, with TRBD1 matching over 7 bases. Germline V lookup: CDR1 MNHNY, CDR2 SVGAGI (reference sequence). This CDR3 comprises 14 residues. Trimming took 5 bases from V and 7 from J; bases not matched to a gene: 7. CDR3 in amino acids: CASSDRAWSEKLFF. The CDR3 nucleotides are TGTGCCAGCAGTGACAGGGCATGGAGTGAAAAACTGTTTTTT.

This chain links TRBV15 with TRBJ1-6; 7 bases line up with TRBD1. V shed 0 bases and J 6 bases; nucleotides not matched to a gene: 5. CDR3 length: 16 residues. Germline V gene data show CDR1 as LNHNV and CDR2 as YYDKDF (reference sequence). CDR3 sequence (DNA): TGTGCCACCAGCAGAGATAGGGGACAGCGTAATTCACCCCTCCACTTT. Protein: CATSRDRGQRNSPLHF.

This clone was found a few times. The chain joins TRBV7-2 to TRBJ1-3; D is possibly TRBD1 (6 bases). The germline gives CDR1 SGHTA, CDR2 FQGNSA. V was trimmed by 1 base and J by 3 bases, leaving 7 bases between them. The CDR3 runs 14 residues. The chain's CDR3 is CASSLGTVGNTIYF. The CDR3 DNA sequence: TGTGCCAGCAGCTTAGGGACAGTTGGAAACACCATATATTTT.

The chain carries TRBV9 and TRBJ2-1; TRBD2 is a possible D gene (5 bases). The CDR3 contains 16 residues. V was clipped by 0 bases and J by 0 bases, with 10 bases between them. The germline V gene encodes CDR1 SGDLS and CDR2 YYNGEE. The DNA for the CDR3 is TGTGCCAGCAGCGTAGGAGGGCAAAGCTCCTACAATGAGCAGTTCTTC. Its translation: CASSVGGQSSYNEQFF.

The CDR3 DNA reads TGTGCCAGCACGGACAGCTATGGCTACACCTTC. Its protein product is CASTDSYGYTF. This rearrangement joins TRBV6-5 to TRBJ1-2; D may be TRBD1 (6 bases). Trimming shortened V by 7 bases and J by 4 bases, and 7 bases separated the two germline ends. CDR3 length: 11 amino acids. The germline gives CDR1 MNHEY, CDR2 SVGAGI.

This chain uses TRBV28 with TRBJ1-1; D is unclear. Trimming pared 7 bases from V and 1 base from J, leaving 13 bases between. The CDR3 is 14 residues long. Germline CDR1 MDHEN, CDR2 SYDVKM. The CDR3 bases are TGTGCCAGCATTCAGCCGGGTGGGAACACTGAAGCTTTCTTT. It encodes CASIQPGGNTEAFF.

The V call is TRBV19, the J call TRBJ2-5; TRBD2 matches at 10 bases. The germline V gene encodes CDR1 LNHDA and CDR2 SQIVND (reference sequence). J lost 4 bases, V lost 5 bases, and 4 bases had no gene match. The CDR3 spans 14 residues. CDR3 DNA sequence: TGTGCCAGTAGTGGACTAGCGGACCGAGAGACCCAGTACTTC. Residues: CASSGLADRETQYF. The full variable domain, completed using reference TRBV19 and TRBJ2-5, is DGGITQSPKYLFRKEGQNVTLSCEQNLNHDAMYWYRQDPGQGLRLIYYSQIVNDFQKGDIAEGYSVSREKKESFPLTVTSAQKNPTAFYLCASSGLADRETQYFGPGTRLLVL.

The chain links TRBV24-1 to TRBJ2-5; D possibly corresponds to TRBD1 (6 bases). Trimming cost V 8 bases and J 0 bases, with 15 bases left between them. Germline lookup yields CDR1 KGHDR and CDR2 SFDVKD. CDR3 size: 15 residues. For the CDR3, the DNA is TGTGCCACCACCACCGCAGGGGCAAACCAAGAGACCCAGTACTTC. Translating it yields CATTTAGANQETQYF.

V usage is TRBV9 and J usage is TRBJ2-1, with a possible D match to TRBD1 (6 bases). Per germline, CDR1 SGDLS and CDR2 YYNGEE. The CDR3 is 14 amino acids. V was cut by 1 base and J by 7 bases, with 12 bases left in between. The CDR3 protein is CASSVNWQGNEQFF. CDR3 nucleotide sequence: TGTGCCAGCAGCGTAAATTGGCAGGGGAATGAGCAGTTCTTC.

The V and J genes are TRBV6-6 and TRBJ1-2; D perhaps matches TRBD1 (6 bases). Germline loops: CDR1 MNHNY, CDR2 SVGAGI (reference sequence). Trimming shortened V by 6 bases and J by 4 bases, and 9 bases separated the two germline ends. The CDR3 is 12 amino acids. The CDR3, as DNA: TGTGCCAGCAGCGGACAGTCCTATGGCTACACCTTC. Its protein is CASSGQSYGYTF.

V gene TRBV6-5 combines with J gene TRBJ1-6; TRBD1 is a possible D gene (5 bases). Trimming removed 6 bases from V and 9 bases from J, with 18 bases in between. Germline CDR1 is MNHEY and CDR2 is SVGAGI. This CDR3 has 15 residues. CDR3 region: CASSHRSSGSSPLHF. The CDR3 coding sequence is TGTGCCAGCAGCCACAGGTCCTCGGGTAGTTCACCCCTCCACTTT.

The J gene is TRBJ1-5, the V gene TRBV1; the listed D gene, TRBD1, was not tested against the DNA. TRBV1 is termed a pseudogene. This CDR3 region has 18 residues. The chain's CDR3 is CTSSQGPGQRNSNQPQHF. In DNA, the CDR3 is TGCACCAGCAGCCAAGGTCCGGGACAGAGGAATAGCAATCAGCCCCAGCATTTT.

The CDR3 nucleotides are TGTGCCAGCAGCTTAGGACAGTACACTGAAGCTTTCTTT. It is translated as CASSLGQYTEAFF. The V call is TRBV7-9, the J call TRBJ1-1; TRBD1 might be the D (5 bases). CDR1 and CDR2 from the germline V gene are SEHNR and FQNEAQ (reference sequence). The length of the CDR3 is 13 residues. V dropped 1 base and J dropped 3 bases, with 6 bases sitting between them.

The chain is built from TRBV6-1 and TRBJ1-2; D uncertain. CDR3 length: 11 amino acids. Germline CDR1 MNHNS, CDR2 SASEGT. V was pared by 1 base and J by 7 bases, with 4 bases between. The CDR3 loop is CASSEVGGYTF. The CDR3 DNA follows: TGTGCCAGCAGTGAAGTCGGTGGCTACACCTTC.

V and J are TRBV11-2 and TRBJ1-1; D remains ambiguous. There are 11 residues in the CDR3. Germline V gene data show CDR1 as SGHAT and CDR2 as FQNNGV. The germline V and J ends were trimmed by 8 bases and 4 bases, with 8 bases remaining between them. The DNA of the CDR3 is TGTGCCAGCGCGCCAGGCACTGAAGCTTTCTTT. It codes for CASAPGTEAFF.